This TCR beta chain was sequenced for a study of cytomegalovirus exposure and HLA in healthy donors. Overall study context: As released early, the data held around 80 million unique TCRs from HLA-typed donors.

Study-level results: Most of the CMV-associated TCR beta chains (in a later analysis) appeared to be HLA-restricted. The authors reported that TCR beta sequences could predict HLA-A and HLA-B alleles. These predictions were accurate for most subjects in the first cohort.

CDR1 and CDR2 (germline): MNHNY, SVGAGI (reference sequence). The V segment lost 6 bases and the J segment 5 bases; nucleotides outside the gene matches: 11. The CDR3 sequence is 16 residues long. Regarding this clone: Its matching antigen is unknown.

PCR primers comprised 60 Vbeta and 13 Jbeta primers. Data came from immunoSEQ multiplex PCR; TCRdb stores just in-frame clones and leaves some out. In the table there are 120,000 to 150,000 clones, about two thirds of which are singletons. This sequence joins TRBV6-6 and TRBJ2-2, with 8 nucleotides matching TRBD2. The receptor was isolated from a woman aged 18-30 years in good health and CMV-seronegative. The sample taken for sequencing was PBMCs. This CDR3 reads CASSTWREAGTGELFF. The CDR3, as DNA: TGTGCCAGCAGCACCTGGCGGGAGGCAGGAACCGGGGAGCTGTTTTTT.